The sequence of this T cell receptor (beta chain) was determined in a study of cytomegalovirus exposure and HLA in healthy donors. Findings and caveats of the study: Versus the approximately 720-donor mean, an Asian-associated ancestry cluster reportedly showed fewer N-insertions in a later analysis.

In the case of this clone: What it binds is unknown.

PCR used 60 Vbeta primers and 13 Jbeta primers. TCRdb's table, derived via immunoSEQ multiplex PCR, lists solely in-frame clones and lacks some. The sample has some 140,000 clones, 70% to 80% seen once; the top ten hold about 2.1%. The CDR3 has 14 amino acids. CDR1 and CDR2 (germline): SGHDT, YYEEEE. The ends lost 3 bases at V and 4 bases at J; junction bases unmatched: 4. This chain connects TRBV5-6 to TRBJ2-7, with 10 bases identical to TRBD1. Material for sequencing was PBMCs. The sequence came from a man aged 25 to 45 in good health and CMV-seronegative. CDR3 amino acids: CASSWRTGGYEQYF. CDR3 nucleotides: TGTGCCAGCAGCTGGCGGACAGGGGGTTACGAGCAGTACTTC.